Below are 32 T cell receptor beta chains sequenced from a single sample in a study of chemoradiotherapy in HPV16-positive cancers (dated by TCRdb to between 2021 and 2023). To prepare the library, the immunoSEQ multiplex PCR assay was applied. TCRdb took over this immuneACCESS table, retaining in-frame rearrangements with V and J assigned. Such tables are incomplete; in checked studies, under half of the missing clones stem from an unresolved V gene, and the remainder is unexplained. In all, the sample holds roughly 9,800 clones, and approximately 85% of those were seen once. The ten largest make up about 2.5% of the sample. This specimen was blood, taken from a patient who underwent chemoradiotherapy. The source of these receptors is a human donor with HPV-associated anogenital cancer.

This clone appeared once. J is TRBJ2-6 and V is TRBV5-1; D is possibly TRBD2 (5 bases). Germline values: CDR1 SGHRS, CDR2 YFSETQ. CDR3 size: 13 residues. The ends were cut back, 8 bases at V and 12 bases at J, with 18 bases in the middle. The CDR3 nucleotides are TGCGCCAGTAACCTCGGGGAGAGCTCCGTCCTGACTTTC. The encoded protein is CASNLGESSVLTF.

This clone was observed a handful of times. This chain connects TRBV2 to TRBJ1-5; 12 bases fit TRBD1. Germline CDR1 and CDR2: SNHLY and FYNNEI. The trim removed 6 bases at V and 6 bases at J, leaving 3 bases unmatched. The CDR3 has 14 residues. In DNA, the CDR3 is TGTGCCAGCAGGGGACAGGGGGCTGTTCAGCCCCAGCATTTT. This translates into CASRGQGAVQPQHF.

This clone was recorded a few times. J is TRBJ1-2 and V is TRBV4-1; D call uncertain. CDR1 is MGHRA and CDR2 is YSYEKL in the germline V gene. Trimming removed 0 bases from V and 5 bases from J, with 7 bases in between. The CDR3 has 13 residues. CDR3 DNA: TGCGCCAGCAGCCAAGATTTCGGGTATGGCTACACCTTC. It translates to CASSQDFGYGYTF.

The CDR3 region is CASSLPGPNNEQFF. The CDR3 DNA follows: TGTGCCAGCAGCTTGCCGGGACCGAACAATGAGCAGTTCTTC. This chain connects TRBV7-7 to TRBJ2-1; perhaps D is TRBD1 or TRBD2 (5 bases each). The length of the CDR3 is 14 residues. Germline CDR1 is SSHAT and CDR2 is FNYEAQ (reference sequence). The germline V and J ends were trimmed by 3 bases and 5 bases, with 11 bases remaining between them.

V is TRBV9 and J is TRBJ2-3, with D hard to call. Germline loops: CDR1 SGDLS, CDR2 YYNGEE. Trimming left V 2 bases short and J 2 bases short, with 9 bases between. This CDR3 is built from 14 residues. This chain's CDR3 is CASSVNVPTDTQYF. For the CDR3, the DNA is TGTGCCAGCAGCGTTAACGTCCCCACAGATACGCAGTATTTT.

The rearrangement links TRBV6-7 to TRBJ2-6; the D gene is possibly TRBD1 (5 bases). TRBV6-7 is sorted into the ORF group, with uncertain function. The CDR3 covers 15 residues. V gave up 6 bases and J gave up 4 bases, with 13 bases separating them. In DNA, the CDR3 is TGTGCCAGCAGGCACACAGGAGCAGGGGCCAACGTCCTGACTTTC. It specifies CASRHTGAGANVLTF.

CDR3 bases: TGTGCCAGCAGCGTAAGATCCAGCGATGAGCAGTTCTTC. This sequence encodes CASSVRSSDEQFF. The V and J genes are TRBV9 and TRBJ2-1; D remains unclear. The germline V and J ends were trimmed by 1 base and 8 bases, with 10 bases remaining between them. The length of the CDR3 is 13 residues. Germline V gene lookup returns CDR1 SGDLS and CDR2 YYNGEE.

V and J are TRBV12-5 and TRBJ1-1; 9 bases map to TRBD1. V gave up 5 bases and J gave up 2 bases; unmatched junction bases: 9. The CDR3 loop spans 16 amino acids. Per the germline V gene, CDR1 is LGHNT and CDR2 is FRNRAP. The CDR3 DNA reads TGTGCTAGTGGTCTCCCCGGACAGGGGCCTAACACTGAAGCTTTCTTT. It translates to CASGLPGQGPNTEAFF.

The chain couples TRBV29-1 to TRBJ2-5; D unclear. The V end was cut by 6 bases, the J end by 5 bases, with 7 bases between. The germline V gene has CDR1 SQVTM and CDR2 ANQGSEA. This CDR3 has 10 amino acids. CDR3 protein: CSVPLETQYF. The CDR3 DNA reads as TGCAGCGTCCCGCTGGAGACCCAGTACTTC.

This chain links TRBV11-1 with TRBJ2-3; the match to TRBD2 covers 7 bases. Trimming cost V 3 bases and J 0 bases; bases outside gene matches: 3. CDR3 size: 15 residues. Germline values: CDR1 SGHAT, CDR2 FQDESV (reference sequence). Written as DNA, the CDR3 is TGTGCCAGCAGCTTGGGACTAAAAAGCACAGATACGCAGTATTTT. Translated, it gives CASSLGLKSTDTQYF.

The chain links TRBV9 to TRBJ2-5; D gene ambiguous. The CDR3 spans 15 residues. Germline V CDR1 and CDR2: SGDLS, YYNGEE. V dropped 0 bases and J dropped 4 bases, with 13 bases sitting between them. CDR3 loop: CASSVAGSALETQYF. CDR3 nucleotide sequence: TGTGCCAGCAGCGTAGCGGGCTCCGCCTTAGAGACCCAGTACTTC.

This rearrangement joins TRBV15 to TRBJ2-1, with a tentative D call TRBD1 (6 bases). The CDR3 sequence is 16 residues long. Between the trimmed V and J ends, which lost 1 base and 3 bases, there was a span of 13 bases. The germline V gene encodes CDR1 LNHNV and CDR2 YYDKDF (reference sequence). The DNA for the CDR3 is TGTGCCACCAGCAGAGCCCCCCGGGACAACTACAATGAGCAGTTCTTC. It codes for CATSRAPRDNYNEQFF.

V is TRBV5-6 and J is TRBJ1-4; D unclear. This CDR3 is built from 14 residues. The ends were cut back, 4 bases at V and 6 bases at J, with 13 bases in the middle. Germline CDR1 and CDR2: SGHDT and YYEEEE. CDR3 loop: CASSLGPADEKLFF. Here the CDR3 DNA reads TGTGCCAGCAGCCTTGGACCGGCGGATGAAAAACTGTTTTTT.

The chain links TRBV7-7 to TRBJ1-4; D is possibly TRBD1 (5 bases). Germline lookup yields CDR1 SSHAT and CDR2 FNYEAQ (reference sequence). The CDR3 extends over 12 amino acids. V was clipped by 5 bases and J by 8 bases, with 9 bases between them. This CDR3 is CASSPGGEKLFF. CDR3 in DNA: TGTGCCAGCAGCCCCGGGGGGGAAAAACTGTTTTTT.

This chain joins TRBV5-4 and TRBJ2-1, with 7 bases aligning to TRBD2. The V gene end was trimmed by 4 bases and the J gene end by 6 bases; junction bases not matched to a gene: 1. The CDR3 has 12 amino acids. Germline V gives CDR1 SGHNT, CDR2 YYREEE (reference sequence). The CDR3 DNA reads TGTGCCAGCAGCCGGACTAGCAATGAGCAGTTCTTC. It specifies CASSRTSNEQFF.

The gene calls are TRBV5-8 and TRBJ2-3; 7 nucleotides line up with TRBD2. The CDR3 has 14 amino acids. The trim removed 5 bases at V and 2 bases at J, leaving 5 bases unmatched. CDR1 SGHTS and CDR2 YDEGEE come from the germline V gene. Written as DNA, the CDR3 is TGTGCCAGCAGGACGGGACTATTCACAGATACGCAGTATTTT. Translation: CASRTGLFTDTQYF.

The CDR3 DNA is TGTGCCAGCTCACCATTGCCGACAGGGGCTGGGGGGCAGTTCTTC. Residues: CASSPLPTGAGGQFF. The chain recombines TRBV18 with TRBJ2-1; 8 bases map to TRBD1. The length of the CDR3 is 15 residues. CDR1 is KGHSH and CDR2 is LQKENI in the germline V gene. J gave up 12 bases and V 2 bases, and 12 bases lay outside the gene matches.

The gene calls are TRBV7-9 and TRBJ1-6, with 8 bases that match TRBD1. V shed 2 bases, J shed 9 bases, and the junction held 12 bases outside the gene matches. CDR3 size: 17 residues. Germline loops: CDR1 SEHNR, CDR2 FQNEAQ (reference sequence). The CDR3 bases are TGTGCCAGCAGCTTACGGCTAGGACAGGGTTCAGGTTCACCCCTCCACTTT. This sequence encodes CASSLRLGQGSGSPLHF.

The rearrangement joins TRBV30 to TRBJ2-3; 10 nucleotides agree with TRBD1. The CDR3 runs 13 residues. Germline V gene sequence: CDR1 GTSNPN, CDR2 SVGIG (reference sequence). The CDR3 bases are TGTGCGTTCGACAGGGGGCAGACAGATACGCAGTATTTT. Its translation: CAFDRGQTDTQYF.

The chain employs TRBV6-6 and TRBJ1-1; tentative D call: TRBD1 (6 bases). Germline CDR1 is MNHNY and CDR2 is SVGAGI (reference sequence). The CDR3 is 15 residues long. V gave up 4 bases and J gave up 3 bases, with 15 bases separating them. The DNA of the CDR3 is TGTGCCAGCAGTTCCACCGACAGGTTGGACACTGAAGCTTTCTTT. Translating gives CASSSTDRLDTEAFF.

The chain links TRBV7-7 to TRBJ2-5; 7 positions match TRBD2. Germline CDR1 is SSHAT and CDR2 is FNYEAQ (reference sequence). The CDR3 extends over 15 amino acids. V was pared by 3 bases and J by 5 bases, with 9 bases of the junction left unmatched. CDR3 nucleotides: TGTGCCAGCAGCTTGGGTACTAGCGAGGGGGAGACCCAGTACTTC. As protein: CASSLGTSEGETQYF.

This chain joins TRBV23-1 and TRBJ2-4; tentative D call: TRBD1 (6 bases). TRBV23-1 is an ORF; its function is uncertain. CDR3 length equals 13 residues. V was clipped by 11 bases and J by 0 bases, with 11 bases between them. Here the CDR3 reads CAEGTLAKNIQYF. In DNA, the CDR3 is TGCGCCGAAGGGACACTAGCCAAAAACATTCAGTACTTC.

The chain joins TRBV7-2 to TRBJ2-2; D is unresolved. Germline V gives CDR1 SGHTA, CDR2 FQGNSA. This CDR3 is built from 15 residues. Trimming stripped 3 bases from V and 7 bases from J, with 15 bases between. As DNA, the CDR3 is TGTGCCAGCAGCTTGGCCGGCTACGTGGGCGGGGAGCTGTTTTTT. This encodes CASSLAGYVGGELFF.

V and J are TRBV6-1 and TRBJ2-7; no reliable D call. In germline, CDR1 is MNHNS, CDR2 SASEGT. CDR3 length: 12 amino acids. V gave up 6 bases and J gave up 4 bases, with 10 bases separating them. The CDR3 sequence is CASRAQRYEQYF. The CDR3 DNA reads TGTGCCAGCAGGGCTCAGAGATACGAGCAGTACTTC.

The rearrangement uses TRBV11-2 and TRBJ2-7; D gene unclear. V was shortened by 4 bases and J by 3 bases, with 7 bases between the two germline ends. The CDR3 loop spans 12 amino acids. Germline CDR1 is SGHAT and CDR2 is FQNNGV. As DNA, the CDR3 is TGTGCCAGCAGCTCTCAGGACTACGAGCAGTACTTC. This encodes CASSSQDYEQYF.

The chain joins TRBV11-2 to TRBJ2-3; 10 bases line up with TRBD2. This CDR3 spans 14 amino acids. Germline V gene lookup returns CDR1 SGHAT and CDR2 FQNNGV. The ends lost 5 bases at V and 6 bases at J; junction bases unmatched: 5. CDR3 amino acids: CASSPGLAMDTQYF. In DNA, the CDR3 is TGTGCCAGCAGCCCGGGACTAGCGATGGATACGCAGTATTTT. The variable domain in full, with the rest retrieved from reference TRBV11-2 and TRBJ2-3, is EAGVAQSPRYKIIEKRQSVAFWCNPISGHATLYWYQQILGQGPKLLIQFQNNGVVDDSQLPKDRFSAERLKGVDSTLKIQPAKLEDSAVYLCASSPGLAMDTQYFGPGTRLTVL.

This chain uses TRBV11-2 with TRBJ2-4; a weak D match, TRBD1 (6 bases). V lost 3 bases, J lost 6 bases, and 15 bases lay in between. Germline CDR1 is SGHAT and CDR2 is FQNNGV. This CDR3 has 15 residues. Written as DNA, the CDR3 is TGTGCCAGCAGCTTGTCCCATATACAGGGAAACATTCAGTACTTC. This encodes CASSLSHIQGNIQYF.

The chain has TRBV18 and TRBJ2-5, with D uncertain. V was cut by 3 bases and J by 1 base, with 6 bases left in between. The CDR3 sequence is 13 residues long. Germline loops: CDR1 KGHSH, CDR2 LQKENI. The CDR3 region is CASSPAVQETQYF. In DNA form, the CDR3 reads TGTGCCAGCTCACCGGCGGTCCAAGAGACCCAGTACTTC.

The rearrangement links TRBV6-6 to TRBJ2-1; 9 positions match TRBD1. This CDR3 spans 15 amino acids. Germline values: CDR1 MNHNY, CDR2 SVGAGI (reference sequence). V lost 0 bases and J lost 5; bases outside the gene matches: 2. The CDR3 is CASSYSGQGNNEQFF. CDR3 DNA sequence: TGTGCCAGCAGTTACTCGGGACAGGGAAACAATGAGCAGTTCTTC.

This clone has only one observation. V gene TRBV27 combines with J gene TRBJ2-1; D is possibly TRBD1 (5 bases). Germline CDR1 is MNHEY and CDR2 is SMNVEV (reference sequence). V lost 6 bases to trimming and J lost 4 bases, with 7 bases between them. This CDR3 comprises 12 residues. The CDR3 loop is CASSQGYNEQFF. CDR3 bases: TGTGCCAGCAGCCAGGGTTACAATGAGCAGTTCTTC.

The chain links TRBV5-8 to TRBJ1-2; D is unclear. Germline V CDR1 and CDR2: SGHTS, YDEGEE. Trimming took 4 bases from V and 0 from J, leaving 16 bases between them. The CDR3 consists of 16 residues. CDR3 in DNA: TGTGCCAGCAGCGAAGGACTGAGGGAGACTAACTATGGCTACACCTTC. Translated: CASSEGLRETNYGYTF.

The V call is TRBV10-3, the J call TRBJ2-7; no definite D call. Trimming stripped 0 bases from V and 4 bases from J, with 4 bases between. Germline-derived CDR1 and CDR2 are ENHRY and SYGVKD. The CDR3 spans 12 residues. CDR3 bases: TGTGCCATCAGTGAGTCAGAGTACGAGCAGTACTTC. Its protein product is CAISESEYEQYF.